Sequencing of this T cell receptor (beta chain) was carried out in a study of vaccination effects on CD4 cells after COVID-19. Germline V gene lookup returns CDR1 LNHDA and CDR2 SQIVND (reference sequence). V lost 6 bases to trimming and J lost 0 bases, with 6 bases between them. This CDR3 is built from 13 residues. As regards this clone: Its antigen is currently unknown.

ViraFEST used viral peptide pools to expand antigen-specific CD4+ T cells before sequencing. Culture proceeded for more than nine days, and CD4+ T cells were then isolated. Vaccine recipients, nucleocapsid antibody negative, had no prior SARS-CoV-2 infection. Libraries were prepared by immunoSEQ multiplex PCR; TCRdb keeps only in-frame clonotypes and omits some of them. The sample holds approximately 30,000 clones, around 75% seen once. The sequenced sample was CD4+ T cells from PBMCs cultured with SARS-CoV-2 spike peptides, obtained before COVID-19 vaccination. The chain has TRBV19 and TRBJ1-3, with D hard to call. This receptor was identified in a human donor who received a COVID-19 vaccine. The CDR3 bases are TGTGCCAGTAGCGACCACTCTGGAAACACCATATATTTT. Its translation: CASSDHSGNTIYF.